This record concerns one T cell receptor beta chain sequence. Its target is not known. From the germline J gene comes the end of the CDR3, since the read stops 3 residues before it. Germline loops: CDR1 KGHSH, CDR2 LQKENI. There are 13 residues in the CDR3. Trimming stripped 5 bases from V and 5 bases from J, with 13 bases between. The data were taken from a study of T cell clonality in common variable immunodeficiency. Points from the study as a whole: Fewer deletions and N-nucleotide insertions were reportedly seen in common variable immunodeficiency TCR beta sequences. Links between repertoire features and CVID complications were heterogeneity-limited. Compared with healthy controls, CVID subjects showed increased TCRbeta clonality, mostly in about a third.

Patients and controls were mostly of Caucasian heritage. Here immunoSEQ multiplex PCR was the method, and the copy in TCRdb shows in-frame clones only, minus some. Altogether over 11,000 clones were found in the sample, and no singletons occur. This receptor was obtained from a human donor with common variable immunodeficiency. The chain recombines TRBV18 with TRBJ2-7; D is undetermined. Sequenced sample: peripheral blood mononuclear cells. Partial CDR3 DNA: TGTGCCAGCTCATCGGCTAGATCCCACGAG. Its translation is CASSSARSHE. The CDR3, in full, reads CASSSARSHEQYF.